These 19 T cell receptor beta chains came from one sample sequenced in a study of T cells in Graves' hyperthyroidism and ophthalmopathy. The investigators amplified TCR beta CDR3 regions from RNA transcripts. First-round RT-PCR of the TCR CDR3 relied on the HTBI primer set. Via MiXCR, TCRdb re-called the multiplex PCR reads, giving one row per CDR3 protein. Among 250,000 to 300,000 distinct CDR3 sequences listed, 13% to 15% were seen once. Source material: blood. These receptors came from a woman in her thirties or forties with Graves' hyperthyroidism that later progressed to Graves' ophthalmopathy.

This clonotype was counted many times. The chain carries TRBV12-3 or TRBV12-4 and TRBJ1-5, with D perhaps matching TRBD1 (6 bases). V shed 3 bases and J shed 5 bases, with 17 bases lying between them. This CDR3 has 16 residues. The CDR3 region is CASSFGFWTDDQPQHF. Written as DNA, the CDR3 is TGTGCCAGCAGTTTTGGGTTTTGGACAGACGATCAGCCCCAGCATTTT.

V usage is TRBV4-1 and J usage is TRBJ1-1; no reliable D call. Germline CDR1 reads MGHRA; CDR2 reads YSYEKL. The V end was cut by 3 bases, the J end by 3 bases, with 2 bases between. This CDR3 contains 11 residues. This chain's CDR3 is CASSHHTEAFF. DNA for the CDR3: TGCGCCAGCAGCCACCACACTGAAGCTTTCTTT.

This clonotype was recorded many times. The chain carries TRBV9 and TRBJ2-1, with 11 bases aligning to TRBD2. The CDR3 is 16 residues long. The V gene's germline CDR1 is SGDLS and CDR2 YYNGEE. V lost 3 bases to trimming and J lost 4 bases; unmatched junction nucleotides: 6. CDR3 sequence reads: CASSGGTSGTYNEQFF. The CDR3 DNA is TGTGCCAGCAGCGGTGGGACTAGCGGAACATACAATGAGCAGTTCTTC.

This clonotype was counted at least ten times. This chain uses TRBV19 with TRBJ2-1, with 10 bases that match TRBD2. The V gene end was trimmed by 7 bases and the J gene end by 2 bases; junction bases not matched to a gene: 11. Germline CDR1 is LNHDA and CDR2 is SQIVND (reference sequence). The CDR3 runs to 17 residues. The CDR3 DNA follows: TGTGCCAGTAAAACGTTAGCGGGAGGTCTCGCCTACAATGAGCAGTTCTTC. Its protein product is CASKTLAGGLAYNEQFF.

Within the sample, this clonotype is medium-sized (0.01 to 0.1%). The chain links TRBV2 to TRBJ2-5; 9 bases agree with TRBD2. This CDR3 region has 16 residues. The V and J ends lost 6 bases and 2 bases, in that order; junction bases with no gene match: 10. Germline V gene lookup returns CDR1 SNHLY and CDR2 FYNNEI. In DNA form, the CDR3 reads TGTGCCAGCAGGGAGCGGGCTAGCGGGATTCAAGAGACCCAGTACTTC. Translation gives CASRERASGIQETQYF.

This clonotype was counted only a few times. The chain has TRBV30 and TRBJ1-3, with D perhaps TRBD1 (5 bases). The germline V gene encodes CDR1 GTSNPN and CDR2 SVGIG (reference sequence). Trimming took 2 bases from V and 3 from J, leaving 14 bases between them. The CDR3 is 15 residues long. CDR3 in DNA: TGTGCCTGGAGTAGGGGCACGCCTGATGGAAACACCATATATTTT. Protein product: CAWSRGTPDGNTIYF.

This clonotype was seen many times. The chain joins TRBV28 to TRBJ2-7; D gene unclear. Germline-derived CDR1 and CDR2 are MDHEN and SYDVKM. V dropped 3 bases and J dropped 5 bases, with 5 bases sitting between them. The CDR3 totals 11 residues. The CDR3 DNA reads as TGTGCCAGCAGTTTCCGGGACGAGCAGTACTTC. As protein: CASSFRDEQYF.

This clonotype was seen ten or more times. The chain joins TRBV27 to TRBJ2-1; D ambiguous. The CDR3 has 13 residues. The V end lost 0 bases, the J end lost 4 bases, and 4 bases lay between the germline ends. From germline, CDR1 is MNHEY and CDR2 SMNVEV (reference sequence). The CDR3 loop is CASSLSVYNEQFF. The CDR3 region has the DNA TGTGCCAGCAGTTTATCAGTTTACAATGAGCAGTTCTTC.

This clonotype was seen repeatedly, ten times or more. The chain combines TRBV28 with TRBJ1-1, with a tentative D call TRBD1 (5 bases). The CDR3 runs 13 residues. Germline V gives CDR1 MDHEN, CDR2 SYDVKM. Deletions cut 7 bases from V and 5 bases from J, with 14 bases between. The CDR3 here is CASTGGGRTEAFF. In DNA, the CDR3 is TGTGCCAGCACCGGGGGAGGAAGAACTGAAGCTTTCTTT.

This clonotype was seen ten or more times. The V gene is TRBV18, the J gene TRBJ1-1, with D tentatively TRBD1 (5 bases). Germline CDR1 reads KGHSH; CDR2 reads LQKENI. The CDR3 totals 14 residues. V dropped 4 bases and J dropped 2 bases, with 11 bases sitting between them. The CDR3 nucleotides are TGTGCCAGCTCACTCGACAGAATTAACACTGAAGCTTTCTTT. This translates into CASSLDRINTEAFF. Based on the CDR3 plus reference TRBV18 and TRBJ1-1, the full variable domain is NAGVMQNPRHLVRRRGQEARLRCSPMKGHSHVYWYRQLPEEGLKFMVYLQKENIIDESGMPKERFSAEFPKEGPSILRIQQVVRGDSAAYFCASSLDRINTEAFFGQGTRLTVV.

This clonotype came up a few times. The chain carries TRBV30 and TRBJ2-3; D is ambiguous. CDR1 and CDR2 (germline): GTSNPN, SVGIG (reference sequence). The CDR3 contains 13 residues. V gave up 5 bases and J gave up 0 bases, with 9 bases separating them. This CDR3 reads CAWGVGSTDTQYF. In nucleotides, the CDR3 is TGTGCCTGGGGCGTCGGGAGCACAGATACGCAGTATTTT.

Comment on this clonotype: One end of the junction fails to match germline, which may point to a read error. The chain carries TRBV15 and TRBJ2-1; D unclear. This CDR3 region has 15 residues. Germline-derived CDR1 and CDR2 are LNHNV and YYDKDF (reference sequence). CDR3 protein: CVTSRDRSSYNERFF. The CDR3 nucleotides read TGTGTCACCAGCAGAGATAGGAGCTCCTACAATGAGCGGTTCTTC.

The chain carries TRBV12-3 or TRBV12-4 and TRBJ1-1, with a tentative D call TRBD1 (5 bases). Between the trimmed V and J ends, which lost 8 bases and 3 bases, there was a span of 16 bases. CDR3 size: 14 residues. The CDR3 protein is CASASLEGHTEAFF. DNA of the CDR3: TGTGCCAGCGCCTCTTTAGAGGGGCACACTGAAGCTTTCTTT.

This clonotype has more than one count but fewer than ten. The chain combines TRBV11-2 with TRBJ2-3; 9 bases align to TRBD2. From germline, CDR1 is SGHAT and CDR2 FQNNGV. Trimming at V came to 3 bases and at J to 6 bases, leaving 7 bases not matched to a gene. The CDR3 consists of 15 residues. The DNA of the CDR3 is TGTGCCAGCAGCTTCGGCGGGGGGGGGGGGGATACGCAGTATTTT. As protein: CASSFGGGGGDTQYF.

This clonotype came up many times. The V and J genes are TRBV28 and TRBJ2-4; unclear D gene. Germline assignment: CDR1 MDHEN and CDR2 SYDVKM. The CDR3 contains 14 residues. The V end was cut by 5 bases, the J end by 8 bases, with 16 bases between. This CDR3 is CASSLETDGYIQYF. DNA for the CDR3: TGTGCCAGCAGTCTCGAGACCGACGGGTACATTCAGTACTTC.

This clonotype was observed at least ten times. The chain uses TRBV4-1 and TRBJ2-3, with D unclear. This CDR3 spans 14 amino acids. V was cut by 5 bases and J by 8 bases, with 17 bases left in between. The germline CDR1 and CDR2 sequences are MGHRA and YSYEKL. The DNA of the CDR3 is TGCGCCAGCAGCACCCGAAATCTAGTCGGTACGCAGTATTTT. Encoded protein: CASSTRNLVGTQYF.

This clonotype has at least ten counts. The CDR3 spells CASSSSGRVDEQFF. In DNA form, the CDR3 reads TGTGCCAGCAGTTCTAGCGGGAGGGTCGATGAGCAGTTCTTC. The V gene is TRBV27, the J gene TRBJ2-1; 12 bases are a match to TRBD2. The CDR3 is made up of 14 amino acids. J gave up 8 bases and V 4 bases, and 3 bases lay outside the gene matches. In germline, CDR1 is MNHEY, CDR2 SMNVEV (reference sequence).

The J gene is TRBJ2-7, the V gene TRBV27, with D tentatively TRBD2 (5 bases). CDR1 is MNHEY, CDR2 SMNVEV, per germline (reference sequence). The CDR3 has 13 residues. V was cut by 8 bases and J by 1 base, with 12 bases left in between. This chain's CDR3 is CASSRTASYEQYF. The CDR3 DNA is TGTGCCAGCTCTAGGACTGCATCCTACGAGCAGTACTTC.

The chain recombines TRBV12-3 or TRBV12-4 with TRBJ2-1, with 7 bases that match TRBD2. CDR3 size: 15 residues. V lost 3 bases and J lost 6; bases outside the gene matches: 8. The CDR3 DNA is TGTGCCAGCAGTTTGTGGCTAGCGGATATCAATGAGCAGTTCTTC. Encoded protein: CASSLWLADINEQFF.